Following are 15 T cell receptor beta chains from one sample sequenced in a study of blood T cell repertoires in COVID-19. Profiled with immunoSEQ multiplex PCR; TCRdb holds only in-frame clones, not every one. Altogether fewer than 450,000 clones are present, about 90% being singletons, with the ten largest covering roughly 3.5%. Sequencing was done on a sample of peripheral blood. The source of these receptors is a woman between 18 and 30 years old who had recovered from COVID-19.

This clone was detected a few times. Other DNA sequences of this sample code for an identical CDR3. This chain uses TRBV2 with TRBJ1-1; D might be TRBD1 (5 bases). V was clipped by 6 bases and J by 1 base, with 9 bases between them. The germline V gene has CDR1 SNHLY and CDR2 FYNNEI. The CDR3 consists of 13 residues. DNA for the CDR3: TGTGCCAGCAGCCGCGACAGGAACACTGAAGCTTTCTTT. This codes for CASSRDRNTEAFF. The whole variable domain, remainder taken from reference TRBV2 and TRBJ1-1, is EPEVTQTPSHQVTQMGQEVILRCVPISNHLYFYWYRQILGQKVEFLVSFYNNEISEKSEIFDDQFSVERPDGSNFTLKIRSTKLEDSAMYFCASSRDRNTEAFFGQGTRLTVV.

This chain joins TRBV7-2 and TRBJ2-2; no firm D call. Germline loops: CDR1 SGHTA, CDR2 FQGNSA. Trimming stripped 1 base from V and 6 bases from J, with 6 bases between. This CDR3 has 13 amino acids. The CDR3 sequence is CASSLDTPGELFF. The CDR3 DNA reads TGTGCCAGCAGCTTAGACACACCCGGGGAGCTGTTTTTT.

V gene TRBV9 combines with J gene TRBJ1-1, with D perhaps TRBD1 (5 bases). Germline V lookup: CDR1 SGDLS, CDR2 YYNGEE. The CDR3 has 15 amino acids. V was shortened by 4 bases and J by 2 bases, with 15 bases between the two germline ends. The CDR3: CASSSPPTVNTEAFF. As DNA, the CDR3 is TGTGCCAGCAGCTCTCCCCCGACAGTCAACACTGAAGCTTTCTTT.

The chain combines TRBV5-1 with TRBJ2-3, with 11 bases that match TRBD2. Trimming at V came to 4 bases and at J to 2 bases, leaving 12 bases not matched to a gene. This CDR3 is built from 18 residues. Germline CDR1 and CDR2: SGHRS and YFSETQ. CDR3 sequence reads: CASSPRAVSGRATDTQYF. The CDR3 coding sequence is TGCGCCAGCAGCCCGCGAGCCGTTAGCGGGAGGGCCACAGATACGCAGTATTTT.

V is TRBV27 and J is TRBJ2-3; tentative D call: TRBD2 (5 bases). The CDR3 runs to 15 residues. Germline V gives CDR1 MNHEY, CDR2 SMNVEV (reference sequence). Trimming removed 10 bases from V and 0 bases from J, with 17 bases in between. CDR3 residues: CATPRRKRSTDTQYF. The CDR3 DNA is TGTGCCACCCCCCGGAGGAAGCGTAGCACAGATACGCAGTATTTT.

The rearrangement joins TRBV11-2 to TRBJ1-5; 9 bases agree with TRBD1. Germline V lookup: CDR1 SGHAT, CDR2 FQNNGV. J lost 5 bases, V lost 1 base, and 3 bases had no gene match. The CDR3 covers 15 residues. Written as DNA, the CDR3 is TGTGCCAGCAGCTTAGGGGACAGGGTCCATCAGCCCCAGCATTTT. Its translation is CASSLGDRVHQPQHF.

The chain couples TRBV6-2 or TRBV6-3 to TRBJ2-1; a weak D match, TRBD1 (6 bases). CDR1 is MNHEY and CDR2 is SVGEGT in the germline V gene. The CDR3 sequence is 14 residues long. V dropped 6 bases and J dropped 5 bases, with 14 bases sitting between them. This CDR3 reads CASSRPGHHNEQFF. The CDR3 DNA is TGTGCCAGCAGCCGACCGGGACACCACAATGAGCAGTTCTTC.

This rearrangement joins TRBV7-9 to TRBJ2-3; 11 bases fit TRBD2. Germline-derived CDR1 and CDR2 are SEHNR and FQNEAQ (reference sequence). The junction had 15 bases not matched to a gene; V was cut back by 6 bases and J by 7 bases. This CDR3 has 17 residues. CDR3 in DNA: TGTGCCAGCAGGGGACAGGATAGGGCTAGCGGGAGGAATACGCAGTATTTT. As protein: CASRGQDRASGRNTQYF.

V and J are TRBV6-5 and TRBJ2-1, with D tentatively TRBD2 (5 bases). Trimming stripped 0 bases from V and 4 bases from J, with 10 bases between. The CDR3 runs to 15 residues. Germline values: CDR1 MNHEY, CDR2 SVGAGI. In DNA, the CDR3 is TGTGCCAGCAGTTACTCAGGCGGGCCTTACAATGAGCAGTTCTTC. Protein product: CASSYSGGPYNEQFF.

V is TRBV6-2 or TRBV6-3 and J is TRBJ1-2; D is unclear. CDR1 and CDR2 from the germline V gene are MNHEY and SVGEGT. The CDR3 has 14 amino acids. The germline V and J ends were trimmed by 4 bases and 4 bases, with 13 bases remaining between them. The CDR3 nucleotides read TGTGCCAGCAGTTCACAGACAAAAGGCTATGGCTACACCTTC. Protein sequence: CASSSQTKGYGYTF.

This clone was detected only once. This sequence joins TRBV7-2 and TRBJ2-7, with 11 bases fitting TRBD2. J gave up 0 bases and V 5 bases, and 3 bases lay outside the gene matches. This CDR3 is 15 amino acids long. The V gene's germline CDR1 is SGHTA and CDR2 FQGNSA. The CDR3 protein is CASSPGLADSYEQYV. CDR3 bases: TGTGCCAGCAGCCCGGGACTAGCGGACTCCTACGAGCAGTACGTC.

This chain uses TRBV11-3 with TRBJ2-1; 9 nucleotides match TRBD2. Per germline, CDR1 SGHNT and CDR2 YENEEA. This CDR3 is built from 18 residues. V was clipped by 3 bases and J by 4 bases; unmatched bases: 13. The CDR3 nucleotides are TGTGCCAGCAGCTTGAGGACTAGCGTCCCCCCCGTGTACAATGAGCAGTTCTTC. Translating gives CASSLRTSVPPVYNEQFF. Full variable domain (missing parts from reference TRBV11-3 and TRBJ2-1): EAGVVQSPRYKIIEKKQPVAFWCNPISGHNTLYWYLQNLGQGPELLIRYENEEAVDDSQLPKDRFSAERLKGVDSTLKIQPAELGDSAVYLCASSLRTSVPPVYNEQFFGPGTRLTVL.

This chain joins TRBV9 and TRBJ1-2, with D possibly TRBD1 on 5 matching bases. The CDR3 consists of 15 residues. V dropped 3 bases and J dropped 4 bases, with 16 bases sitting between them. CDR1 and CDR2 (germline): SGDLS, YYNGEE. CDR3 bases: TGTGCCAGCAGCGAGGCCCCTGGGACTGCCTATGGCTACACCTTC. This translates into CASSEAPGTAYGYTF.

The V and J genes are TRBV3-1 (or the pseudogene TRBV3-2) and TRBJ2-3; tentative D call: TRBD2 (6 bases). The CDR3 loop spans 16 amino acids. The ends were cut back, 2 bases at V and 2 bases at J, with 14 bases in the middle. Germline V gene lookup returns CDR1 LGHDT and CDR2 YNNKEL (reference sequence). In DNA, the CDR3 is TGTGCCAGCAGCCAATTTCGGGCGGGATTCACAGATACGCAGTATTTT. Amino acids: CASSQFRAGFTDTQYF.

This sequence joins TRBV3-1 (or the pseudogene TRBV3-2) and TRBJ2-1; 11 positions match TRBD2. Germline CDR1 and CDR2: LGHDT and YNNKEL (reference sequence). Losses at the gene ends were 1 base for V and 4 bases for J; bases not matched to a gene: 9. This CDR3 contains 18 residues. CDR3 in DNA: TGTGCCAGCAGCCAAGTCGGAACTAGCGGGAGAAGGTACAATGAGCAGTTCTTC. Translating gives CASSQVGTSGRRYNEQFF.